Described below is a single T cell receptor beta chain sequence and its context. Its antigen remains unidentified. Germline V gene lookup returns CDR1 SGHTA and CDR2 FQGNSA. Trimming removed 3 bases from V and 6 bases from J, with 20 bases in between. The CDR3 totals 16 residues. The record originates from a study of T cells in Graves' hyperthyroidism and ophthalmopathy. Amplified TCR beta CDR3 regions came from RNA transcripts. The HTBI primer set drove a first-round RT-PCR of the TCR CDR3. TCRdb itself ran the multiplex PCR reads through MiXCR, one entry per CDR3 protein. The repertoire holds almost 500,000 distinct CDR3 sequences, with around a fifth as singletons. Uncontrolled infection, other autoimmune disease, pregnancy or lactation led to exclusion. Study-level points and caveats: Ophthalmopathy was model-predicted a median approximately 6.4 months pre-onset.

The chain employs TRBV7-2 and TRBJ1-2; D remains unclear. Sequencing input: blood. The clonotype was recovered from a woman in her 70s with Graves' ophthalmopathy. CDR3 region: CASSLRVRSGRDGYTF. In nucleotides, the CDR3 is TGTGCCAGCAGCTTGAGAGTTCGATCGGGGAGGGATGGCTACACCTTC.